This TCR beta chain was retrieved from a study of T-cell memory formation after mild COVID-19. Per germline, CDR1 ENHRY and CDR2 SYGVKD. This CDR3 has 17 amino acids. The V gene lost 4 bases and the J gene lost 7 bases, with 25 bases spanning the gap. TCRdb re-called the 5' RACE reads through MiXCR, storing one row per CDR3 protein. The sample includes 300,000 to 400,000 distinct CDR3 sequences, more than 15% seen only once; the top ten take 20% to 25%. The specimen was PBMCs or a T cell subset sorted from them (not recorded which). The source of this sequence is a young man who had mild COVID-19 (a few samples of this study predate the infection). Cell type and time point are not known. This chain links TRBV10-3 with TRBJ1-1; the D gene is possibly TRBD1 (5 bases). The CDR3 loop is CAISGSSEQVATYEAFF. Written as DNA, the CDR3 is TGTGCCATCAGTGGCTCTAGCGAACAGGTTGCCACATATGAAGCTTTCTTT.